This is a list of T cell receptor beta chains from one sample in a study of cytomegalovirus exposure and HLA in healthy donors. Profiling relied on immunoSEQ multiplex PCR, and the TCRdb table lists in-frame clones only, not all of them. The sample lists under 110,000 clones; 65% to 80% were seen once. Sample: PBMCs. The source of these receptors is a woman in her 50s in good health and CMV-seropositive. The CDR3 runs from the conserved cysteine through the conserved F or W. D genes are given only for firm matches. Not every row has a clone size; where given, it reads once, few, many or a size class.

cdr3_nt cdr3_aa clone_size j_call d_call v_call
TGTGCCAGCAGCCCTAGGACTAGCGGGCGTTTCGGGGAGACCCAGTACTTC CASSPRTSGRFGETQYF few TRBJ2-5 TRBD2 TRBV7-2
TGCGCCAGCAGTTCCGGGACTAGCTTGGAGACCCAGTACTTC CASSSGTSLETQYF NA TRBJ2-5 TRBD2 TRBV5-1
TGCGCCAGCAGCCAAGATTTAGCCGGGATCCACAATGAGCAGTTCTTC CASSQDLAGIHNEQFF NA TRBJ2-1 NA TRBV4-3
TGTGCCAGCAGCTTAGGACAGCTACTCAATGAAAAACTGTTTTTT CASSLGQLLNEKLFF NA TRBJ1-4 NA TRBV7-9
TGTGCCAGCAGTGAAGCGCTTCCGCTACAGAGCTACACCTTC CASSEALPLQSYTF NA TRBJ1-2 NA TRBV2
TGTGCCAGCAGTGGTCCTGTACTAATGAACACTGAAGCTTTCTTT CASSGPVLMNTEAFF NA TRBJ1-1 NA TRBV2
TGTGCGAGCTCACGTCAGGGCGGCTACACCTTC CASSRQGGYTF NA TRBJ1-2 NA TRBV18
TGTGCCAGCAGTTACCTGGCCTTCTATAATTCACCCCTCCACTTT CASSYLAFYNSPLHF once TRBJ1-6 NA TRBV6-6
TGTGCCAGCAGCTTACTCGGAGAGGGCAGCTCTGGAAACACCATATATTTT CASSLLGEGSSGNTIYF NA TRBJ1-3 NA TRBV11-2
TGTGCCAGCTCACCACTACAGGGAGCGGCATCAGCAGCTTTCTTT CASSPLQGAASAAFF NA TRBJ1-1 NA TRBV18
TGTGCCAGCAGCTTAGGAGGTATCGGGAACACTGAAGCTTTCTTT CASSLGGIGNTEAFF NA TRBJ1-1 NA TRBV7-3
TGTGTCTCCAAGGGGGCGTGGAACACTGAAGCTTTCTTT CVSKGAWNTEAFF NA TRBJ1-1 TRBD1 TRBV30
TGTGCCAGCAGCCCAACTAGCGGGGGGACTTACGAGCAGTACTTC CASSPTSGGTYEQYF NA TRBJ2-7 TRBD2 TRBV7-2
TGTGCCAGCAGGGGGACAGTAATGAACACTGAAGCTTTCTTT CASRGTVMNTEAFF NA TRBJ1-1 TRBD1 TRBV2
TGTGCCACCAGCAGAGATCCCCAGGGGGCGATCTCAAATCAGCCCCAGCATTTT CATSRDPQGAISNQPQHF NA TRBJ1-5 TRBD1 TRBV15
TGTGCCAGCTCACCTGCGGGGGGTAACAATGAGCAGTTCTTC CASSPAGGNNEQFF NA TRBJ2-1 TRBD2 TRBV18
TGCGCCAGCAGCCCAATTCGATCTGGGGGAGGTTTGAGGGCCCTCTTCTCCTACGAGCAGTACTTC CASSPIRSGGGLRALFSYEQYF NA TRBJ2-7 NA TRBV5-1
TGTGCCAGCAGGGTCGATCAGGGTAAAAATTCACCCCTCCACTTT CASRVDQGKNSPLHF NA TRBJ1-6 NA TRBV6-6
TGTGCCAGTAGTATTGGGGACACGAGCTCCTACAATGAGCAGTTCTTC CASSIGDTSSYNEQFF NA TRBJ2-1 NA TRBV19
TGTGCCAGCAGCATCCGTGGGGAGCTACTTGACGAGCAGTACTTC CASSIRGELLDEQYF NA TRBJ2-7 NA TRBV7-6
TGTGCCAGCAGTTTCCAGGGGTCGGGCTATGGCTACACCTTC CASSFQGSGYGYTF NA TRBJ1-2 NA TRBV27
TGTGCCAGCAGCGCCGGACTAGAGGTCACAGATACGCAGTATTTT CASSAGLEVTDTQYF NA TRBJ2-3 TRBD2 TRBV9
TGTGCCAGTAGGACTAGCGGGGGGGAAACCTACAATGAGCAGTTCTTC CASRTSGGETYNEQFF NA TRBJ2-1 TRBD2 TRBV19
TGTGCCAGCAGCCAAGGTCGGGACACAGTCTTGAACACTGAAGCTTTCTTT CASSQGRDTVLNTEAFF NA TRBJ1-1 NA TRBV14
TGTGCCAGCAGCCCCTGGCGGCGGGACTCCTACGAGCAGTACTTC CASSPWRRDSYEQYF few TRBJ2-7 NA TRBV7-9
TGTGCCATCAGTGAGTCGAAGAACGAGCAGTACTTC CAISESKNEQYF NA TRBJ2-7 NA TRBV10-3
TGTGCCAGCAGCTCCTACCTCTGGGAGGAGGGGGCCAGGGACACCGGGGAGCTGTTTTTT CASSSYLWEEGARDTGELFF NA TRBJ2-2 NA TRBV13
TGTGCCAGCAGCTATACAGGGTATGGCTACACCTTC CASSYTGYGYTF NA TRBJ1-2 NA TRBV5-8
TGTGCCTGGAGCGTTGGGACAGGGGATTCACCCCTCCACTTT CAWSVGTGDSPLHF NA TRBJ1-6 TRBD1 TRBV30
TGTGCCTGGGCGGGGGGCGCAGCGCAGTTCTTC CAWAGGAAQFF NA TRBJ2-1 TRBD2 TRBV30
TGTGCCAGCAGCGCCCAGGTACAGGGACAGCCCCAGCATTTT CASSAQVQGQPQHF NA TRBJ1-5 NA TRBV2
TGTGCCAGCTCACCTTCGACAGGGACAAACTATGGCTACACCTTC CASSPSTGTNYGYTF NA TRBJ1-2 TRBD1 TRBV18